Shown below are 23 T cell receptor beta chains from a single sample sequenced in a study of T-cell reconstitution after alpha-beta-depleted transplantation in children. Unique molecular identifiers were incorporated during preparation of the TCRbeta library. MiXCR, run by TCRdb on the PCR reads, gives a single entry per CDR3 protein. Of almost 500,000 distinct CDR3 sequences in the sample, under 12% were seen once. Sample: PBMCs, taken before TCRalphabeta/CD19-depleted stem cell transplant. Receptors originate from a child aged 2-15 years with inherited bone marrow failure, due to receive a stem cell transplant.

As DNA, the CDR3 is TGTGCCAGCAGCCGGGACAGATACGAGCAGTACTTC. This codes for CASSRDRYEQYF. V and J are TRBV3-1 and TRBJ2-7; 7 bases match TRBD1. Germline assignment: CDR1 LGHDT and CDR2 YNNKEL (reference sequence). This CDR3 is 12 amino acids long. Losses at the gene ends were 4 bases for V and 4 bases for J; bases not matched to a gene: 1.

At least ten counts were recorded for this clonotype. V gene TRBV7-2 combines with J gene TRBJ2-2; D perhaps matches TRBD2 (6 bases). Germline V gene data show CDR1 as SGHTA and CDR2 as FQGNSA. This CDR3 spans 14 amino acids. V lost 0 bases, J lost 6 bases, and 8 bases lay in between. The CDR3 reads CASSLAGGAGELFF. In DNA, the CDR3 is TGTGCCAGCAGCTTAGCGGGAGGTGCCGGGGAGCTGTTTTTT. Full variable domain (rest looked up from reference TRBV7-2 and TRBJ2-2): GAGVSQSPSNKVTEKGKDVELRCDPISGHTALYWYRQSLGQGLEFLIYFQGNSAPDKSGLPSDRFSAERTGGSVSTLTIQRTQQEDSAVYLCASSLAGGAGELFFGEGSRLTVL.

This clonotype was observed many times. V gene TRBV12-3 or TRBV12-4 combines with J gene TRBJ2-3, with 8 bases that match TRBD1. The J segment lost 1 base and the V segment lost 4 bases, leaving 1 base of the junction unmatched. The CDR3 has 14 amino acids. For the CDR3, the DNA is TGTGCCAGCAGTTCGGACAGGGGCACAGATACGCAGTATTTT. Translated, it gives CASSSDRGTDTQYF.

There are many counts of this clonotype. The J gene is TRBJ2-6, the V gene TRBV29-1; TRBD2 matches at 7 bases. The V gene end was trimmed by 5 bases and the J gene end by 0 bases; junction bases not matched to a gene: 4. Per germline, CDR1 SQVTM and CDR2 ANQGSEA. The CDR3 extends over 15 amino acids. The DNA of the CDR3 is TGCAGCGTTTGGGGGGGAGTCTCTGGGGCCAACGTCCTGACTTTC. It yields the protein CSVWGGVSGANVLTF.

The chain employs TRBV27 and TRBJ2-1; 10 bases map to TRBD2. Germline CDR1 reads MNHEY; CDR2 reads SMNVEV (reference sequence). This CDR3 is 16 amino acids long. Germline trimming cut 3 bases from V and 4 bases from J; bases unmatched to any gene: 6. Written as DNA, the CDR3 is TGTGCCAGCAGTTTTAGGGGACTAGCGAGTTACAATGAGCAGTTCTTC. Amino acid sequence: CASSFRGLASYNEQFF.

This clonotype showed up many times. One end of the junction fails to match germline, which may point to a read error. The chain carries TRBV6-5 and TRBJ2-1; the match to TRBD2 covers 12 bases. The CDR3 contains 16 residues. CDR1 and CDR2 from the germline V gene are MNHEY and SVGAGI. CDR3: CASRLTSGGTYSEQFF. The CDR3 region has the DNA TGTGCCAGCAGACTTACTAGCGGGGGGACCTACAGTGAGCAGTTCTTC.

This clonotype was counted ten times or more. V is TRBV29-1 and J is TRBJ2-1, with 14 bases identical to TRBD2. With 6 bases clipped from V and 0 bases from J, the junction kept 10 bases outside the gene matches. CDR1 is SQVTM, CDR2 ANQGSEA, per germline. This CDR3 spans 18 amino acids. CDR3 in DNA: TGCAGCGTCTTGGGACTAGCGGGGGTAAAGCGCTCCTACAATGAGCAGTTCTTC. Translating it yields CSVLGLAGVKRSYNEQFF.

V gene TRBV20-1 combines with J gene TRBJ1-4; 10 bases are a match to TRBD1. Germline-derived CDR1 and CDR2 are DFQATT and SNEGSKA (reference sequence). The CDR3 is 13 amino acids. The CDR3 DNA is TGCACGGCGGGACAGGGGACTAATGAAAAACTGTTTTTT. It codes for CTAGQGTNEKLFF.

This clonotype has just a few counts. The V gene is TRBV23-1, the J gene TRBJ2-1, with 12 nucleotides matching TRBD2. TRBV23-1 has ORF status, its function being uncertain. V shed 4 bases, J shed 9 bases, and the junction held 7 bases outside the gene matches. CDR3 length: 15 amino acids. CDR3 protein: CASSPRLAGEREQFF. CDR3 coding DNA: TGCGCCAGCAGTCCTCGACTAGCGGGAGAGCGTGAGCAGTTCTTC.

J is TRBJ2-3 and V is TRBV11-2; tentatively, D is TRBD1 or TRBD2 (5 bases each). This CDR3 is built from 19 residues. V was pared by 2 bases and J by 0 bases, with 21 bases between. Germline CDR1 and CDR2: SGHAT and FQNNGV. CDR3 nucleotide sequence: TGTGCCAGCAGCTTACTGGGACCTGGGGCTAGTGAGAGCACAGATACGCAGTATTTT. This encodes CASSLLGPGASESTDTQYF.

The rearrangement joins TRBV4-3 to TRBJ2-3; D possibly corresponds to TRBD1 (5 bases). The CDR3 is 15 amino acids. The ends were cut back, 1 base at V and 1 base at J, with 9 bases in the middle. Germline values: CDR1 LGHNA, CDR2 YSLEER. CDR3 region: CASSQGTSRTDTQYF. CDR3 DNA: TGCGCCAGCAGCCAAGGGACATCTCGCACAGATACGCAGTATTTT.

This clonotype appeared many times. The rearrangement uses TRBV24-1 and TRBJ2-5, with TRBD2 as a possible D gene (5 bases). Germline CDR1 is KGHDR and CDR2 is SFDVKD. CDR3 length: 13 residues. Trimming removed 4 bases from V and 5 bases from J, with 10 bases in between. The CDR3, as DNA: TGTGCCACCAGTGACGGGGAGAGGGAGACCCAGTACTTC. Protein: CATSDGERETQYF.

This clonotype was counted ten times or more. The chain recombines TRBV5-1 with TRBJ2-7; D tentatively reads TRBD1 or TRBD2 (5 bases each). Germline assignment: CDR1 SGHRS and CDR2 YFSETQ. The CDR3 extends over 15 amino acids. V lost 0 bases, J lost 2 bases, and 12 bases lay in between. Here the CDR3 DNA reads TGCGCCAGCAGCTTGGAATGGGGGTCTCCCTACGAGCAGTACTTC. Amino acid sequence: CASSLEWGSPYEQYF.

In this sample, this clonotype turned up many times. The chain has TRBV19 and TRBJ2-1; 11 bases agree with TRBD2. Losses at the gene ends were 1 base for V and 4 bases for J; bases not matched to a gene: 0. This CDR3 has 15 amino acids. Germline-derived CDR1 and CDR2 are LNHDA and SQIVND (reference sequence). CDR3 in amino acids: CASSIGTSGYNEQFF. In nucleotides, the CDR3 is TGTGCCAGTAGTATAGGGACTAGCGGGTACAATGAGCAGTTCTTC.

Only a few counts were recorded for this clonotype. The chain combines TRBV29-1 with TRBJ1-1, with D tentatively TRBD1 (6 bases). CDR1 and CDR2 (germline): SQVTM, ANQGSEA. V lost 2 bases to trimming and J lost 2 bases, with 15 bases between them. This CDR3 is 15 amino acids long. The CDR3, as DNA: TGCAGCGTTGAACGCGGGGACAATACAAACACTGAAGCTTTCTTT. This sequence encodes CSVERGDNTNTEAFF.

This clonotype was seen at least ten times. This sequence joins TRBV12-3 or TRBV12-4 and TRBJ2-1; 9 bases fit TRBD2. V lost 3 bases and J lost 10; bases outside the gene matches: 13. The CDR3 is 16 residues long. CDR3 in amino acids: CASSFQLAGGWVEQFF. CDR3 DNA: TGTGCCAGCAGTTTTCAGTTGGCGGGAGGGTGGGTCGAGCAGTTCTTC.

In the case of this clonotype: One end of the junction fails to match germline, which may point to a read error. The genes are TRBV7-6 and TRBJ2-5, with TRBD1 identical over 7 bases. The CDR3 contains 14 residues. The germline V gene encodes CDR1 SGHVS and CDR2 FNYEAQ. As DNA, the CDR3 is TGTGCTAGCAGCTTGGAGACAGGGTGGGAGACCCAGTACTTC. Protein: CASSLETGWETQYF.

There are many counts of this clonotype. This chain connects TRBV29-1 to TRBJ2-1; 11 nucleotides agree with TRBD2. This CDR3 is 16 amino acids long. The V segment lost 0 bases and the J segment 4 bases; nucleotides outside the gene matches: 5. Germline CDR1 reads SQVTM; CDR2 reads ANQGSEA. The CDR3 spells CSVEDLSSGGYNEQFF. CDR3 DNA: TGCAGCGTTGAAGATCTTTCTAGCGGGGGGTACAATGAGCAGTTCTTC.

The sample holds many counts of this clonotype. The chain links TRBV5-1 to TRBJ2-2, with a tentative D call TRBD1 (6 bases). The CDR3 totals 15 residues. Germline V gene sequence: CDR1 SGHRS, CDR2 YFSETQ. Trimming removed 2 bases at V and 2 bases at J, with 10 bases between. CDR3 in amino acids: CASSLQGINTGELFF. CDR3 bases: TGCGCCAGCAGCTTACAGGGTATCAACACCGGGGAGCTGTTTTTT. Together with reference TRBV5-1 and TRBJ2-2, the CDR3 gives the full variable domain: KAGVTQTPRYLIKTRGQQVTLSCSPISGHRSVSWYQQTPGQGLQFLFEYFSETQRNKGNFPGRFSGRQFSNSRSEMNVSTLELGDSALYLCASSLQGINTGELFFGEGSRLTVL.

This clonotype was picked up many times. The chain joins TRBV7-6 to TRBJ2-7; 9 bases map to TRBD1. V lost 0 bases to trimming and J lost 8 bases; unmatched junction nucleotides: 11. CDR1 is SGHVS and CDR2 is FNYEAQ in the germline V gene. This CDR3 contains 16 residues. CDR3 DNA: TGTGCCAGCAGCTTAGCTGGCGAGACAGGGGGGGAAAAGCAGTACTTC. Residues: CASSLAGETGGEKQYF.

The gene calls are TRBV19 and TRBJ2-4; unclear D gene. Between the trimmed V and J ends, which lost 5 bases and 7 bases, there was a span of 15 bases. CDR1 and CDR2 from the germline V gene are LNHDA and SQIVND (reference sequence). The CDR3 consists of 14 residues. The CDR3 DNA reads as TGTGCCAGTAGTCCACAAGCTTTCGGGAACATTCAGTACTTC. Its protein is CASSPQAFGNIQYF.

In this sample, this clonotype turned up many times. The rearrangement uses TRBV20-1 and TRBJ2-4, with D unresolved. Trimming cost V 1 base and J 9 bases, with 13 bases left between them. The CDR3 contains 13 residues. From germline, CDR1 is DFQATT and CDR2 SNEGSKA (reference sequence). For the CDR3, the DNA is TGCAGTGCTAGAGTAGCCACTACGAGCATTCAGTACTTC. This sequence encodes CSARVATTSIQYF.

In this sample, this clonotype turned up many times. The chain has TRBV5-1 and TRBJ2-1; the match to TRBD2 covers 13 bases. Germline CDR1 SGHRS, CDR2 YFSETQ. The length of the CDR3 is 16 residues. The V and J ends lost 1 base and 10 bases, in that order; junction bases with no gene match: 8. CDR3: CASSLQLAGGPTEQFF. The CDR3 DNA is TGCGCCAGCAGCTTGCAACTAGCGGGAGGGCCAACCGAGCAGTTCTTC.